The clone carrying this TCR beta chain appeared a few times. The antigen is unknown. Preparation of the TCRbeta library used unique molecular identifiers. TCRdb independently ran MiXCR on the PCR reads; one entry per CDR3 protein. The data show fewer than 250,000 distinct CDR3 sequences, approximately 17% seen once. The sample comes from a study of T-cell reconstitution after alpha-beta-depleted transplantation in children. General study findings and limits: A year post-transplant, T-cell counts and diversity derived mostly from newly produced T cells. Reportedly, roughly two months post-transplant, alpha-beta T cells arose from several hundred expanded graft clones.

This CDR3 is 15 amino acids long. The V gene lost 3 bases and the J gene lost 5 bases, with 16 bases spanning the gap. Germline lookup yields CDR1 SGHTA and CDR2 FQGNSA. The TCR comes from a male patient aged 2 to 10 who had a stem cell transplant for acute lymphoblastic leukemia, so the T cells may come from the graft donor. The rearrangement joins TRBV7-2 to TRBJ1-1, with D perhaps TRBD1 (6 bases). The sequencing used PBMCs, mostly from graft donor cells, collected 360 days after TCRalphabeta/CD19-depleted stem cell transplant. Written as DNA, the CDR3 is TGTGCCAGCAGCTTCCCGGCTAAGGGGGGAACTGAAGCTTTCTTT. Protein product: CASSFPAKGGTEAFF.